These 7 T cell receptor beta chains share one sample of origin, sequenced in a study of shared clonotypes between healthy human individuals. CD45RO-negative CD8 cells positively selected for CCR7 made up the naive population, which excluded terminally differentiated effector memory CD45RA+ cells. Some clones are missing from TCRdb's copy, which holds only in-frame ones; the method was immunoSEQ multiplex PCR. The data show about 2.1 million clones, 93% seen once. The sample was naive CD8+ T cells from PBMCs. These receptors were obtained from a man in his late teens or twenties in good health. Some clones in this sample may be carry-over from other donors' samples.

The V gene is TRBV7-2, the J gene TRBJ2-3; TRBD2 agrees at 7 bases. The CDR3 spans 16 residues. V trimming: 1 base; J trimming: 6 bases; junction bases outside the gene matches: 10. The V gene's germline CDR1 is SGHTA and CDR2 FQGNSA. This CDR3 reads CASSLVFRGSSDTQYF. DNA for the CDR3: TGTGCCAGCAGCTTAGTCTTCCGCGGGAGTTCGGATACGCAGTATTTT.

This clone was picked up one time. This chain uses TRBV29-1 with TRBJ2-7; 11 bases are a match to TRBD2. This CDR3 contains 15 residues. V dropped 6 bases and J dropped 7; count of bases not matched to a gene: 14. Per germline, CDR1 SQVTM and CDR2 ANQGSEA. The DNA of the CDR3 is TGCAGCGTCAAAACGCTAGCGGGAGGTTCGATGGAGCAGTACTTC. This gives the protein CSVKTLAGGSMEQYF.

As for this clone: The sample carries other DNA sequences with the same CDR3. The chain links TRBV7-9 to TRBJ1-2, with a possible D match to TRBD1 (5 bases). Trimming removed 0 bases from V and 3 bases from J, with 5 bases in between. The CDR3 totals 13 residues. Germline lookup yields CDR1 SEHNR and CDR2 FQNEAQ (reference sequence). CDR3 nucleotide sequence: TGTGCCAGCAGCTTAGCGGGGGACTATGGCTACACCTTC. Encoded protein: CASSLAGDYGYTF.

The V gene is TRBV27, the J gene TRBJ1-5, with 7 bases aligning to TRBD1. The V gene's germline CDR1 is MNHEY and CDR2 SMNVEV (reference sequence). V shed 9 bases, J shed 0 bases, and the junction held 5 bases outside the gene matches. There are 14 residues in the CDR3. Here the CDR3 reads CASAGGYSNQPQHF. CDR3 coding DNA: TGTGCCAGTGCAGGGGGGTATAGCAATCAGCCCCAGCATTTT.

The J gene is TRBJ2-1, the V gene TRBV7-2; D call uncertain. Germline loops: CDR1 SGHTA, CDR2 FQGNSA. The CDR3 covers 15 residues. The V gene lost 1 base and the J gene lost 2 bases, with 9 bases spanning the gap. CDR3 sequence (DNA): TGTGCCAGCAGCTTAGGCCTAGTACCCTACAATGAGCAGTTCTTC. As protein: CASSLGLVPYNEQFF. Full variable domain (missing parts from reference TRBV7-2 and TRBJ2-1): GAGVSQSPSNKVTEKGKDVELRCDPISGHTALYWYRQSLGQGLEFLIYFQGNSAPDKSGLPSDRFSAERTGGSVSTLTIQRTQQEDSAVYLCASSLGLVPYNEQFFGPGTRLTVL.

V and J are TRBV6-5 and TRBJ2-5; possible D gene TRBD1, 5 bases. CDR1 and CDR2 (germline): MNHEY, SVGAGI. V lost 0 bases, J lost 3 bases, and 14 bases lay in between. The CDR3 runs to 16 residues. This CDR3 is CASSYSTWLREETQYF. In nucleotides, the CDR3 is TGTGCCAGCAGTTACTCGACGTGGCTCAGGGAAGAGACCCAGTACTTC.

The rearrangement uses TRBV6-1 and TRBJ1-1; tentatively, D is TRBD1 (6 bases). Trimming took off 5 bases at V and 6 bases at J, with 16 bases between the two ends. The CDR3 covers 14 residues. CDR1 is MNHNS, CDR2 SASEGT, per germline. The CDR3 DNA reads TGTGCCAGCAGTCTTCAGGGGATGGGGGCTGAAGCTTTCTTT. It is translated as CASSLQGMGAEAFF.